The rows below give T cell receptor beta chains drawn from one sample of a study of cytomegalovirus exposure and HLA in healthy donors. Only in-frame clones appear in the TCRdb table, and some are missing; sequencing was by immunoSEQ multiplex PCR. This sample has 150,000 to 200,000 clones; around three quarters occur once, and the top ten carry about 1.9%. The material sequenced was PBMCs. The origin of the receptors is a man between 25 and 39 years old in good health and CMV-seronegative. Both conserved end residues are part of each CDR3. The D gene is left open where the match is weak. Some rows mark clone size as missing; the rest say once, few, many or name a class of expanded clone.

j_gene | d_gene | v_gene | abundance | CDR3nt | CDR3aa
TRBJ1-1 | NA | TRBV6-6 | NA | TGTGCCAGCAGTTACGGGGCCCAACTCATGAACACTGAAGCTTTCTTT | CASSYGAQLMNTEAFF
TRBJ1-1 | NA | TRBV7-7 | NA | TGTGCAATCGGTTCGAACACTGAAGCTTTCTTT | CAIGSNTEAFF
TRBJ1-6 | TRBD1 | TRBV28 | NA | TGTGCCAGCAACCTAGGGACAGGTGTCTCCTATAATTCACCCCTCCACTTT | CASNLGTGVSYNSPLHF
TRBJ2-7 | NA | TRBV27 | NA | TGTGCCAGCAGTCAATACACAACGCCCTCCTACGAGCAGTACTTC | CASSQYTTPSYEQYF
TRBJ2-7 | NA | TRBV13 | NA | TGTGCCAGCAGCTTAACCGGGAGAGGTTACGAGCAGTACTTC | CASSLTGRGYEQYF
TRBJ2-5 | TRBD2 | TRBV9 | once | TGTGCCAGCAGCGGCGGGACTAGCGGGATAGAGACCCAGTACTTC | CASSGGTSGIETQYF
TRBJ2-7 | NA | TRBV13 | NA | TGTGCCAGCAGCAGCATGGGGAGCTCCTACGAGCAGTACTTC | CASSSMGSSYEQYF
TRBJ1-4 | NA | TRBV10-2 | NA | TGCGCCAGCAGTCTGCAGGGATTAACTAATGAAAAACTGTTTTTT | CASSLQGLTNEKLFF
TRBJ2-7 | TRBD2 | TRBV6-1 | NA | TGTGCCAGCAGTGAATATTTTGGACTAGCGGGGGACTCCTACGAGCAGTACTTC | CASSEYFGLAGDSYEQYF
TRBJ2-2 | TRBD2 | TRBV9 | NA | TGTGCCAGCAGCCTGGGACTAGCGGGTACCGGGGAGCTGTTTTTT | CASSLGLAGTGELFF
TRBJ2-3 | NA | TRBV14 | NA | TGTGCCAGCAGCCTTATCGCCGCGGGATGGGGTTTCACAGATACGCAGTATTTT | CASSLIAAGWGFTDTQYF
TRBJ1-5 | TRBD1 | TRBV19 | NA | TGTGCCAGTAGTATAAGGGACAGGTATAGCAATCAGCCCCAGCATTTT | CASSIRDRYSNQPQHF
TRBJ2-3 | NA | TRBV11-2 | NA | TGTGCCAGCAGCTTAGGACTCGTCACAGATACGCAGTATTTT | CASSLGLVTDTQYF
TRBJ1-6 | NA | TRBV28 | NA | TGTGCCAGCAGTTTGGCAGGGGATCATTCACCCCTCCACTTT | CASSLAGDHSPLHF
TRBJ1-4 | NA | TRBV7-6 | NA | TGTGCCGGCAGCTTAGGTAGAGGGCCTGCAACTAATGAAAAACTGTTTTTT | CAGSLGRGPATNEKLFF
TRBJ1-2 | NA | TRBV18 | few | TGTGCCAGCTCCCCCGACAGCGACTATGGCTACACCTTC | CASSPDSDYGYTF
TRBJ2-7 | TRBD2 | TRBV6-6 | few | TGTGCCAGCAGCGCCGGGACTAGCGGGCTCGAGCAGTACTTC | CASSAGTSGLEQYF